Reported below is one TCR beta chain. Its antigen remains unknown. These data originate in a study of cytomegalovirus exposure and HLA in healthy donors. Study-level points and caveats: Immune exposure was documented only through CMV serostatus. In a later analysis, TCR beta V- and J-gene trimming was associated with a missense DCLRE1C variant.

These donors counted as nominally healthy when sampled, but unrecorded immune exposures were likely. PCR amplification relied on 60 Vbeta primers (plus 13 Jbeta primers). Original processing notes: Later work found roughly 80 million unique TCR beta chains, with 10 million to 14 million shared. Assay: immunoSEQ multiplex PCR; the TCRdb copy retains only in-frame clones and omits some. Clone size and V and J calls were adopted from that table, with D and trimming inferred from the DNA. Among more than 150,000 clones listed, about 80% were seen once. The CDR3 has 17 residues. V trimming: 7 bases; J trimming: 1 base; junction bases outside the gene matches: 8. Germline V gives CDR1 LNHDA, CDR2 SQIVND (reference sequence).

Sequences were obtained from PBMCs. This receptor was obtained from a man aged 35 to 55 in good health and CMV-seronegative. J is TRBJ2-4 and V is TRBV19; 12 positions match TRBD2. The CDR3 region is CASMGLAGGVAKNIQYF. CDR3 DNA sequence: TGTGCCAGTATGGGGCTAGCGGGAGGGGTTGCCAAAAACATTCAGTACTTC. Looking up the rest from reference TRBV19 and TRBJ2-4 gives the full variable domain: DGGITQSPKYLFRKEGQNVTLSCEQNLNHDAMYWYRQDPGQGLRLIYYSQIVNDFQKGDIAEGYSVSREKKESFPLTVTSAQKNPTAFYLCASMGLAGGVAKNIQYFGAGTRLSVL.